This note documents a single T cell receptor beta chain sequence. Libraries were prepared by immunoSEQ multiplex PCR; TCRdb keeps only in-frame clonotypes and omits some of them. The data contain 150,000 to 200,000 clones, roughly 90% of them singletons. This specimen belongs to a study of blood T cell repertoires in COVID-19. The CDR3 covers 13 residues. The germline V gene has CDR1 LNHDA and CDR2 SQIVND (reference sequence). Trimming removed 6 bases from V and 1 base from J, with 9 bases in between. The material sequenced was peripheral blood. The chain links TRBV19 to TRBJ1-2; perhaps TRBD1 as D (6 bases). The sequence was obtained from a woman aged 60-70 years with COVID-19, enrolled during active disease. CDR3 bases: TGTGCCAGTAGCCTGGACAGTAACTATGGCTACACCTTC. Protein: CASSLDSNYGYTF.